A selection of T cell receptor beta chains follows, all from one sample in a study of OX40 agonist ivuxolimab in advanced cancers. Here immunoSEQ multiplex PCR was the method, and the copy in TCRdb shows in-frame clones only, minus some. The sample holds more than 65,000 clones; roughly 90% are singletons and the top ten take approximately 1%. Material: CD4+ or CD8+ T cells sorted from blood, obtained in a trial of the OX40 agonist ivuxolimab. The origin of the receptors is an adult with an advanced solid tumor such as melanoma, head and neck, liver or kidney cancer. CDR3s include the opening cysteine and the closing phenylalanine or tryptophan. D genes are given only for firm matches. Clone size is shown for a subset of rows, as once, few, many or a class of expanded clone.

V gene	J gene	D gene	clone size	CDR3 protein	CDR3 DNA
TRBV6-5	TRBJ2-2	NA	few	CASRTSRELFF	TGTGCCAGTCGAACCAGTCGGGAGCTGTTTTTT
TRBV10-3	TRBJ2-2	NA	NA	CAIRSSSGSGELFF	TGTGCCATCAGGAGTTCATCCGGCAGCGGGGAGCTGTTTTTT
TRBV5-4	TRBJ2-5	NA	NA	CASSLGGVQETQYF	TGTGCCAGCAGCTTGGGCGGGGTACAAGAGACCCAGTACTTC
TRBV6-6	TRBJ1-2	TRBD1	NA	CAIRPGQPPKYTF	TGTGCCATACGTCCGGGACAGCCACCAAAATACACCTTC
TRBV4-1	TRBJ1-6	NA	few	CASSHPNSPLHF	TGCGCCAGCAGCCACCCTAATTCACCCCTCCACTTT
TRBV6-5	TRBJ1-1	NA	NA	CASPKRETMNTEAFF	TGTGCCAGCCCGAAAAGGGAAACGATGAACACTGAAGCTTTCTTT
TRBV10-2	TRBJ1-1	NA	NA	CASSVKPNTEAFF	TGCGCCAGCAGTGTAAAGCCCAACACTGAAGCTTTCTTT
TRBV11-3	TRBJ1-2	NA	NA	CASAANDGKSSGYTF	TGTGCCTCAGCTGCGAACGACGGCAAATCCTCGGGCTACACCTTC
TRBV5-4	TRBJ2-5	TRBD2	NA	CASSSTSGRETQYF	TGTGCCAGCAGCTCGACTAGCGGGAGAGAGACCCAGTACTTC
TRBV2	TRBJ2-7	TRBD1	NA	CASGDRGFLDEQYF	TGTGCCAGCGGGGACAGGGGTTTTTTAGACGAGCAGTACTTC
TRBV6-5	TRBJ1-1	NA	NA	CASSYSQNTEAFF	TGTGCCAGCAGTTACTCTCAGAACACTGAAGCTTTCTTT
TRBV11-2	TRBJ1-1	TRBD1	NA	CASSQGGTEAFF	TGTGCCAGCAGCCAGGGGGGCACTGAAGCTTTCTTT
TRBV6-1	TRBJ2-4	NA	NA	CASSDMGGVSKNIQYF	TGTGCCAGCAGTGACATGGGGGGTGTGAGCAAAAACATTCAGTACTTC
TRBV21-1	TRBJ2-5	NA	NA	CASSKEPLQETQYF	TGTGCCAGCAGCAAAGAACCATTACAAGAGACCCAGTACTTC
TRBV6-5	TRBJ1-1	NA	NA	CASRPRTAGNTEAFF	TGTGCCAGCAGACCAAGGACGGCGGGGAACACTGAAGCTTTCTTT
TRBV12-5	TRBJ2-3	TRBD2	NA	CASAAAGGPGDTQYF	TGTGCTAGTGCCGCAGCGGGGGGGCCTGGAGATACGCAGTATTTT
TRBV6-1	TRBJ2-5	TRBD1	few	CASSELTGVWETQYF	TGTGCCAGCAGTGAACTAACAGGGGTGTGGGAGACCCAGTACTTC
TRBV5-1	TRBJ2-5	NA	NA	CASSQQETQYF	TGCGCCAGCAGCCAGCAAGAGACCCAGTACTTC
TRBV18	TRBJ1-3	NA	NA	CASPGTNSGNTIYF	TGTGCCAGCCCCGGGACAAACTCTGGAAACACCATATATTTT
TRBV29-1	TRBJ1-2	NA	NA	CSVRDTNYGYTF	TGCAGCGTCCGGGACACAAACTATGGCTACACCTTC
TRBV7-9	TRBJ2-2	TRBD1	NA	CASSSRTGPNTGELFF	TGTGCCAGCAGCTCGAGGACAGGGCCGAACACCGGGGAGCTGTTTTTT
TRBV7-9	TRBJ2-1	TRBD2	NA	CASSFLPGTSIEQFF	TGTGCCAGCAGCTTCCTACCGGGGACTAGCATTGAGCAGTTCTTC
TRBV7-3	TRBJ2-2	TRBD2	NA	CASSPGTRSGELFF	TGTGCCAGCAGCCCAGGGACTAGAAGCGGGGAGCTGTTTTTT
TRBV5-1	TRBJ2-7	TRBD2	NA	CASSLGLAVYYEQYF	TGCGCCAGCAGCTTGGGGCTAGCGGTCTACTACGAGCAGTACTTC
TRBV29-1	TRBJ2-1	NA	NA	CSVRGSSYNEQFF	TGCAGCGTTCGCGGCAGCTCCTACAATGAGCAGTTCTTC
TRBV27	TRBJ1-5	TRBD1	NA	CASSERQGQNQPQHF	TGTGCCAGCAGTGAGCGACAGGGTCAAAATCAGCCCCAGCATTTT
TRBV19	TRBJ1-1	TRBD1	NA	CASSKTTGEAFF	TGTGCCAGTAGCAAAACGACAGGGGAAGCTTTCTTT
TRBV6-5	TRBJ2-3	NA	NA	CASSYSAWGGIDTQYF	TGTGCCAGCAGTTACTCTGCCTGGGGTGGAATAGATACGCAGTATTTT
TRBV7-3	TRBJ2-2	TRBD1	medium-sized	CASSRQRGTGRGITGELFF	TGTGCCAGCAGCCGACAGCGTGGGACAGGGAGAGGTATCACCGGGGAGCTGTTTTTT
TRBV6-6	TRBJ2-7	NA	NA	CASSPSYEQYF	TGTGCCAGCAGTCCCTCCTACGAGCAGTACTTC
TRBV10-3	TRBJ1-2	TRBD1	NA	CAIKGAPNYGYTF	TGTGCCATCAAGGGGGCCCCTAACTATGGCTACACCTTC
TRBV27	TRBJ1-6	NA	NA	CASSPGISYNSPLHF	TGTGCCAGCAGTCCCGGGATCTCCTATAATTCACCCCTCCACTTT
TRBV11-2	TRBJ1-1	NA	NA	CASSLQGTMNTEAFF	TGTGCCAGCAGCTTACAGGGGACCATGAACACTGAAGCTTTCTTT
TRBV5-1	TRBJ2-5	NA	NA	CASSWTQETQYF	TGCGCCAGCAGCTGGACTCAAGAGACCCAGTACTTC
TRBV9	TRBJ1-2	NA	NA	CASRSDRNYGYTF	TGTGCCAGCAGATCTGACAGGAACTATGGCTACACCTTC
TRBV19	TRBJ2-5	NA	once	CASSIPGYGETQYF	TGTGCCAGTAGTATTCCAGGGTATGGAGAGACCCAGTACTTC
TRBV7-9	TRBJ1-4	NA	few	CASSIRGRNEKLFF	TGTGCCAGCAGCATCCGGGGCCGTAATGAAAAACTGTTTTTT
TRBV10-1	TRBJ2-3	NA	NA	CASSESGRPDTQYF	TGCGCCAGCAGTGAGTCCGGCAGACCAGATACGCAGTATTTT
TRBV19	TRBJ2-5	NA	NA	CASSIEAGQETQYF	TGTGCCAGTAGTATAGAAGCAGGGCAAGAGACCCAGTACTTC
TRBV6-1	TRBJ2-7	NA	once	CATVGEYEQYF	TGTGCCACCGTTGGGGAGTACGAGCAGTACTTC
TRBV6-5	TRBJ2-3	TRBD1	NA	CASSSPGQGQDTQYF	TGTGCCAGCAGTTCCCCGGGACAGGGGCAGGATACGCAGTATTTT
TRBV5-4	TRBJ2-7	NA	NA	CASSLESSYEQYF	TGTGCCAGCAGCTTGGAGAGCTCCTACGAGCAGTACTTC
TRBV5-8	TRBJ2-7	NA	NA	CATRRNYEQYF	TGTGCCACCCGTCGAAACTACGAGCAGTACTTC
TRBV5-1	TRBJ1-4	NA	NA	CASSLNRGEKLFF	TGCGCCAGCAGCTTGAATAGGGGTGAAAAACTGTTTTTT
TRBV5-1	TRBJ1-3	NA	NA	CASRVEGAGNTIYF	TGCGCCAGCAGAGTGGAGGGAGCTGGAAACACCATATATTTT
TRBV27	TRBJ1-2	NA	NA	CASSSFRGSYGYTF	TGTGCCAGCAGTTCTTTCAGGGGAAGCTATGGCTACACCTTC
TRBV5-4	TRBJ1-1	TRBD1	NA	CASTTPGQGATGAFF	TGTGCCAGCACCACCCCGGGACAGGGGGCTACTGGAGCTTTCTTT
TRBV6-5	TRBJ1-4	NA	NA	CASSWIQGGQEKLFF	TGTGCCAGCAGCTGGATACAGGGCGGGCAAGAAAAACTGTTTTTT
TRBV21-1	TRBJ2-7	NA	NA	CASSKEGREWYF	TGTGCCAGCAGCAAAGAGGGGCGGGAGTGGTACTTC
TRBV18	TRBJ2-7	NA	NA	CASSPNSRTAVYEQYF	TGTGCCAGCTCACCGAATTCTAGGACAGCTGTCTACGAGCAGTACTTC
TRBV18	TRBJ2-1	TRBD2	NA	CASSPPAGGDNEQFF	TGTGCCAGCTCACCACCAGCGGGAGGAGACAATGAGCAGTTCTTC